The T cell receptor beta chain described here comes from a study of blood T cells in healthy people across ages. It was with a sample-barcoded 5' primer and a J-beta primer mix that a second PCR of about 6 to 11 cycles was run. Using its own MiXCR run on the 5' RACE reads, TCRdb lists one record per CDR3 protein. Of over 1.5 million distinct CDR3 sequences listed, approximately 50% are singletons. The CDR3 totals 15 residues. V lost 6 bases and J lost 0, with 12 bases in between. Per germline, CDR1 MGHDK and CDR2 SYGVNS. Each individual donor underwent a draw of approximately 10 milliliters of peripheral blood.

V gene TRBV25-1 combines with J gene TRBJ2-1; maybe TRBD1 (5 bases). Sequenced material: blood. This clonotype originated in a woman in her thirties or forties in good health. The CDR3 here is CASRSTVFSYNEQFF. The DNA of the CDR3 is TGTGCCAGCAGATCGACAGTTTTCTCCTACAATGAGCAGTTCTTC.